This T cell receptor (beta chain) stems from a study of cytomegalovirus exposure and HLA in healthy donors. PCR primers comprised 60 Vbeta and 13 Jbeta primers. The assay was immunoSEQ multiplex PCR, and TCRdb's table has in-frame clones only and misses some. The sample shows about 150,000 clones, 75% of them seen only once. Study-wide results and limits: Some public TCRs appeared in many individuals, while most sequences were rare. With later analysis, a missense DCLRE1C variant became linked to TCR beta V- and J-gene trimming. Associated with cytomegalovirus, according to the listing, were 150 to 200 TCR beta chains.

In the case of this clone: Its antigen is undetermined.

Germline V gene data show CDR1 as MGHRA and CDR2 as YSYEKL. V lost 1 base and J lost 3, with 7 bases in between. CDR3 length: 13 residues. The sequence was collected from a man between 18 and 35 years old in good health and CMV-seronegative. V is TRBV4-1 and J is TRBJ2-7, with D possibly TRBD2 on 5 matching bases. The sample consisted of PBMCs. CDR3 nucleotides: TGCGCCAGCAGCCAAGCCGGGGACTACGAGCAGTACTTC. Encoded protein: CASSQAGDYEQYF.